Below, one TCR beta chain is given with its context. Its matching antigen is unknown. Profiling relied on immunoSEQ multiplex PCR, and the TCRdb table lists in-frame clones only, not all of them. The sample carries 89,000 or so clones, over 85% recorded once. The J segment lost 3 bases and the V segment lost 4 bases, leaving 4 bases of the junction unmatched. Germline V lookup: CDR1 KGHSH, CDR2 LQKENI. The CDR3 spans 16 residues. The data belong to a study of cytomegalovirus exposure and HLA in healthy donors. Points from the study as a whole: Researchers counted 150 to 200 TCR beta chains as cytomegalovirus-associated.

What was sequenced was PBMCs. The TCR comes from a woman aged 30 to 39 in good health and CMV-seropositive. The chain couples TRBV18 to TRBJ2-7; 15 bases agree with TRBD2. The CDR3 here is CASSRTSGRADYEQYF. The CDR3 nucleotides read TGTGCCAGCTCACGGACTAGCGGGAGGGCCGACTACGAGCAGTACTTC. The full variable domain, with the rest looked up from reference TRBV18 and TRBJ2-7, is NAGVMQNPRHLVRRRGQEARLRCSPMKGHSHVYWYRQLPEEGLKFMVYLQKENIIDESGMPKERFSAEFPKEGPSILRIQQVVRGDSAAYFCASSRTSGRADYEQYFGPGTRLTVT.